The 7 T cell receptor beta chains below all came from one sample that was sequenced in a study of blood T cell repertoires in COVID-19. The method was immunoSEQ multiplex PCR; TCRdb's version includes in-frame clones alone and lacks a portion of them. The data show roughly 180,000 clones, more than 70% seen once. What was sequenced was PBMCs or T cells enriched from blood (not recorded which). The receptors were gathered from a woman in her twenties or thirties who had recovered from COVID-19.

The CDR3 region is CASSQAGESPDRQLAKNIQYF. The CDR3 DNA follows: TGTGCCAGCAGCCAAGCAGGGGAAAGCCCGGACCGACAACTAGCCAAAAACATTCAGTACTTC. V gene TRBV4-2 combines with J gene TRBJ2-4, with a possible D match to TRBD1 (6 bases). Germline lookup yields CDR1 LGHNA and CDR2 YNFKEQ. The CDR3 runs 21 residues. Between the trimmed V and J ends, which lost 1 base and 0 bases, there was a span of 25 bases.

The J gene is TRBJ1-5, the V gene TRBV3-1 (or the pseudogene TRBV3-2); D may be TRBD1 (5 bases). Per germline, CDR1 LGHDT and CDR2 YNNKEL (reference sequence). Trimming removed 1 base from V and 6 bases from J, with 16 bases in between. The CDR3 spans 16 residues. The CDR3 loop reads CASSQVSGMGGQPQHF. As DNA, the CDR3 is TGTGCCAGCAGCCAAGTTTCAGGGATGGGCGGTCAGCCCCAGCATTTT.

This clone was seen just once. The chain joins TRBV5-4 to TRBJ1-1; 8 nucleotides agree with TRBD1. The trim removed 3 bases at V and 4 bases at J, leaving 14 bases unmatched. CDR1 SGHNT and CDR2 YYREEE come from the germline V gene (reference sequence). CDR3 size: 17 residues. The CDR3 bases are TGTGCCAGCAGCTCTCCCCATAACTATACAGGGGGCACTGAAGCTTTCTTT. This sequence encodes CASSSPHNYTGGTEAFF.

In its sample, this clone was seen a few times. V gene TRBV6-4 combines with J gene TRBJ2-2; TRBD2 might be the D (5 bases). This CDR3 is built from 15 residues. Germline CDR1 reads MRHNA; CDR2 reads SNTAGT. V was trimmed by 0 bases and J by 2 bases, leaving 7 bases between them. CDR3 region: CASSDSTKNTGELFF. CDR3 nucleotides: TGTGCCAGCAGTGACTCGACTAAAAACACCGGGGAGCTGTTTTTT.

V is TRBV27 and J is TRBJ2-5; 9 nucleotides line up with TRBD1. The CDR3 totals 14 residues. V was pared by 5 bases and J by 5 bases, with 6 bases of the junction left unmatched. Per germline, CDR1 MNHEY and CDR2 SMNVEV (reference sequence). CDR3: CASSTGGGAETQYF. The CDR3 DNA reads TGTGCCAGCAGTACAGGGGGCGGGGCCGAGACCCAGTACTTC.

This chain joins TRBV28 and TRBJ2-1, with 12 bases identical to TRBD1. The CDR3 sequence is 14 residues long. The germline gives CDR1 MDHEN, CDR2 SYDVKM. J gave up 5 bases and V 8 bases, and 4 bases lay outside the gene matches. CDR3 coding DNA: TGTGCCAGCGTGGGGACAGGGGGCAACAATGAGCAGTTCTTC. Its protein is CASVGTGGNNEQFF. The whole variable domain, remainder taken from reference TRBV28 and TRBJ2-1, is DVKVTQSSRYLVKRTGEKVFLECVQDMDHENMFWYRQDPGLGLRLIYFSYDVKMKEKGDIPEGYSVSREKKERFSLILESASTNQTSMYLCASVGTGGNNEQFFGPGTRLTVL.

The chain carries TRBV28 and TRBJ2-1; 10 nucleotides match TRBD2. Looked up from germline, CDR1 is MDHEN and CDR2 is SYDVKM. The V gene end was trimmed by 5 bases and the J gene end by 9 bases; junction bases not matched to a gene: 10. The CDR3 covers 15 residues. Here the CDR3 reads CASSGNLAGAFEQFF. In nucleotides, the CDR3 is TGTGCCAGCAGTGGAAATCTAGCGGGAGCTTTTGAGCAGTTCTTC.